Listed here are 14 T cell receptor beta chains from one sample, sequenced in a study of shared clonotypes between healthy human individuals. Clones were sequenced by immunoSEQ multiplex PCR, and TCRdb holds only the in-frame ones, with some missing. Of about 1.5 million clones in the sample, around 97% were seen once. The source material was naive CD4+ T cells sorted from blood. Sample subset: CD45RA+ positively selected. The receptor source for this set is a man aged 25 to 45 in good health.

V is TRBV6-1 and J is TRBJ1-2; 8 nucleotides agree with TRBD1. Losses at the gene ends were 4 bases for V and 5 bases for J; bases not matched to a gene: 15. Germline assignment: CDR1 MNHNS and CDR2 SASEGT. The CDR3 sequence is 17 residues long. CDR3 in DNA: TGTGCCAGCAGTGGGGCTACACCCACCGGGACAGGTTATGGCTACACCTTC. Encoded protein: CASSGATPTGTGYGYTF.

In nucleotides, the CDR3 is TGTGCCAGCAGCCAAGATCGGCTAGCGGGAGACACCGGGGAGCTGTTTTTT. Protein sequence: CASSQDRLAGDTGELFF. The V gene is TRBV4-2, the J gene TRBJ2-2; 10 bases line up with TRBD2. Germline values: CDR1 LGHNA, CDR2 YNFKEQ. The CDR3 has 17 amino acids. Germline trimming cut 0 bases from V and 3 bases from J; bases unmatched to any gene: 4.

The chain joins TRBV4-2 to TRBJ2-3; TRBD2 agrees at 7 bases. CDR3 length: 17 amino acids. J gave up 2 bases and V 1 base, and 9 bases lay outside the gene matches. Germline CDR1 and CDR2: LGHNA and YNFKEQ. As DNA, the CDR3 is TGTGCCAGCAGCCAAGGGGAAGTAGCGGGTCACACAGATACGCAGTATTTT. Translation gives CASSQGEVAGHTDTQYF.

The rearrangement joins TRBV28 to TRBJ2-2, with 8 bases aligning to TRBD1. The CDR3 totals 15 residues. Germline lookup yields CDR1 MDHEN and CDR2 SYDVKM. The chain's CDR3 is CATLRTGPNTGELFF. The CDR3 DNA reads as TGTGCAACGCTCCGGACAGGGCCGAACACCGGGGAGCTGTTTTTT. The entire variable domain, with the rest obtained from reference TRBV28 and TRBJ2-2, is as follows: DVKVTQSSRYLVKRTGEKVFLECVQDMDHENMFWYRQDPGLGLRLIYFSYDVKMKEKGDIPEGYSVSREKKERFSLILESASTNQTSMYLCATLRTGPNTGELFFGEGSRLTVL.

This chain uses TRBV15 with TRBJ2-1, with unresolved D. The CDR3 has 14 residues. Germline CDR1 reads LNHNV; CDR2 reads YYDKDF (reference sequence). V lost 6 bases and J lost 8, with 17 bases in between. The CDR3 nucleotides read TGTGCCACCAGAAGGGCCCAGGTGGTCGATGAGCAGTTCTTC. Its protein product is CATRRAQVVDEQFF.

The chain uses TRBV5-5 and TRBJ2-1, with a possible D match to TRBD2 (6 bases). Germline assignment: CDR1 SGHKS and CDR2 YYEKEE (reference sequence). Deletions cut 1 base from V and 6 bases from J, with 17 bases between. This CDR3 has 16 residues. CDR3 amino acids: CASSLRIGRPGNEQFF. The CDR3 DNA reads TGTGCCAGCAGCTTGAGGATAGGGAGGCCAGGCAATGAGCAGTTCTTC.

Worth noting for this clone: Other DNA sequences within the sample encode an identical CDR3. CDR3 bases: TGTGCCAGCTCAATGACTAGCGGTTTCTACGAGCAGTACTTC. Amino acids: CASSMTSGFYEQYF. The rearrangement links TRBV18 to TRBJ2-7, with 9 bases identical to TRBD2. Germline CDR1 reads KGHSH; CDR2 reads LQKENI. With 5 bases clipped from V and 3 bases from J, the junction kept 5 bases outside the gene matches. The CDR3 runs 14 residues.

This rearrangement joins TRBV7-9 to TRBJ2-5, with D possibly being TRBD2 (5 bases). CDR3 size: 14 residues. V lost 1 base, J lost 2 bases, and 8 bases lay in between. Germline loops: CDR1 SEHNR, CDR2 FQNEAQ (reference sequence). The CDR3: CASSLGTSQETQYF. The CDR3 bases are TGTGCCAGCAGCTTAGGGACTTCACAAGAGACCCAGTACTTC.

The rearrangement joins TRBV15 to TRBJ2-3; TRBD2 might be the D (6 bases). The V gene lost 3 bases and the J gene lost 2 bases, with 9 bases spanning the gap. This CDR3 comprises 14 residues. The germline V gene encodes CDR1 LNHNV and CDR2 YYDKDF (reference sequence). The CDR3 nucleotides are TGTGCCACCAGCAGCGGGAGATACACAGATACGCAGTATTTT. It yields the protein CATSSGRYTDTQYF.

The chain is built from TRBV9 and TRBJ2-3; tentative D call: TRBD2 (5 bases). Trimming removed 4 bases at V and 0 bases at J, with 24 bases between. This CDR3 is built from 19 residues. The germline V gene has CDR1 SGDLS and CDR2 YYNGEE. CDR3 region: CASSPLEGTHLTSTDTQYF. Here the CDR3 DNA reads TGTGCCAGCAGCCCACTAGAGGGCACCCACCTTACAAGCACAGATACGCAGTATTTT.

V is TRBV19 and J is TRBJ2-7, with 10 bases matching TRBD1. The V gene end was trimmed by 1 base and the J gene end by 5 bases; junction bases not matched to a gene: 8. Germline V gene sequence: CDR1 LNHDA, CDR2 SQIVND (reference sequence). This CDR3 contains 16 residues. The DNA for the CDR3 is TGTGCCAGTAGTATAGTGGGGACAGGGGTTCTAAACGAGCAGTACTTC. It is translated as CASSIVGTGVLNEQYF.

The chain uses TRBV28 and TRBJ1-5; 9 bases align to TRBD1. This CDR3 has 12 residues. With V trimmed by 5 bases and J by 10 bases, 3 bases remained unmatched. Germline lookup yields CDR1 MDHEN and CDR2 SYDVKM. CDR3 protein: CASSLDRGPQHF. The CDR3 coding sequence is TGTGCCAGCAGTCTGGACAGGGGACCCCAGCATTTT.

The chain is built from TRBV9 and TRBJ1-1; weak D call: TRBD1 (5 bases). V was pared by 0 bases and J by 5 bases, with 11 bases between. The length of the CDR3 is 14 residues. The germline V gene has CDR1 SGDLS and CDR2 YYNGEE. DNA for the CDR3: TGTGCCAGCAGCGTAGTCCAGGGTCTTACTGAAGCTTTCTTT. Protein product: CASSVVQGLTEAFF.

The chain is built from TRBV5-1 and TRBJ2-2; the D gene is possibly TRBD1 (6 bases). The germline V gene encodes CDR1 SGHRS and CDR2 YFSETQ. CDR3 length: 14 residues. V lost 4 bases and J lost 0, with 7 bases in between. The CDR3 DNA reads as TGCGCCAGCAGCCCAGGGGCGAACACCGGGGAGCTGTTTTTT. Encoded protein: CASSPGANTGELFF.